These 10 T cell receptor beta chains were all obtained from the same sample, sequenced in a study of tumor and adjacent non-tumor tissue in lung cancer. This sample's RNA came from whole unsorted tissue. Three rounds of nested PCR, following a modified ARM-PCR protocol, produced the TCRbeta library. A single record per CDR3 protein comes from TCRdb applying MiXCR to the multiplex PCR reads. The sample consists of about 120,000 distinct CDR3 sequences, about 87% of them appearing once. Sequencing input: lung tumor tissue. These receptors were taken from an older man with non-small cell lung cancer.

This clonotype was detected a few times. Sequence at one end of the junction differs from germline and may be a read error. The chain links TRBV10-3 to TRBJ2-1, with D unclear. This CDR3 has 11 residues. Germline V CDR1 and CDR2: ENHRY, SYGVKD. Here the CDR3 DNA reads TGTGCCATCAGTGAAGGGTCTCGGCAGCTCTTC. Protein: CAISEGSRQLF.

Of note for this clonotype: This could be a read error, since a much larger clone is one nucleotide away. The J gene is TRBJ2-5, the V gene TRBV5-1; tentative D call: TRBD2 (5 bases). The CDR3 has 15 residues. Germline CDR1 SGHRS, CDR2 YFSETQ. Trimming left V 5 bases short and J 0 bases short, with 14 bases between. CDR3 DNA: TGCGCCAGCAGTATAAATAGCGTACACCAAGAGACCCAGTACTTC. Amino acid sequence: CASSINSVHQETQYF.

Remarks on this clonotype: A read error is likely, as this CDR3 ends without the conserved phenylalanine or tryptophan. The chain carries TRBV29-1 and TRBJ2-5; a weak D match, TRBD1 (5 bases). Per the germline V gene, CDR1 is SQVTM and CDR2 is ANQGSEA. The length of the CDR3 is 13 residues. CDR3 in amino acids: CSVAHRFQGTQYL. CDR3 DNA: TGCAGCGTGGCCCACAGGTTCCAAGGGACCCAGTACCTC.

The genes are TRBV10-3 and TRBJ1-2, with D uncertain. The ends were cut back, 10 bases at V and 4 bases at J, with 19 bases in the middle. Per germline, CDR1 ENHRY and CDR2 SYGVKD. The CDR3 sequence is 14 residues long. The CDR3 sequence: CATAVDGSGYGYTF. In nucleotides, the CDR3 is TGTGCCACCGCGGTGGATGGGAGCGGCTATGGCTACACCTTC.

The table lists this clonotype with a count of one. This chain joins TRBV10-2 and TRBJ1-3; D is unclear. Deletions cut 5 bases from V and 4 bases from J, with 9 bases between. This CDR3 spans 13 amino acids. The germline CDR1 and CDR2 sequences are WSHSY and SAAADI. The CDR3 sequence is CASSREPGNTIYF. CDR3 bases: TGCGCCAGCAGTCGGGAACCAGGAAACACCATATATTTT.

This clonotype appeared a single time. The J gene is TRBJ1-1, the V gene TRBV28, with a weak D call TRBD1 (5 bases). Germline CDR1 MDHEN, CDR2 SYDVKM. CDR3 length: 14 residues. V was pared by 10 bases and J by 1 base, with 16 bases between. CDR3 nucleotides: TGTGCCAACAGGACACATGGGAAGAACACTGAAGCTTTCTTT. It encodes CANRTHGKNTEAFF. The full variable domain, with the rest looked up from reference TRBV28 and TRBJ1-1, is DVKVTQSSRYLVKRTGEKVFLECVQDMDHENMFWYRQDPGLGLRLIYFSYDVKMKEKGDIPEGYSVSREKKERFSLILESASTNQTSMYLCANRTHGKNTEAFFGQGTRLTVV.

This clonotype showed up just once. Compared with germline, one end of the junction differs, possibly owing to a read error. The chain employs TRBV4-2 and TRBJ1-5; D not certain. This CDR3 is 15 amino acids long. The germline V gene has CDR1 LGHNA and CDR2 YNFKEQ. The CDR3 bases are TGTGTCAGCAGTCGTGACACTCATAGCAACCAGCCCCAGCATTTT. Translated, it gives CVSSRDTHSNQPQHF.

Comment on this clonotype: The conserved final phenylalanine or tryptophan is absent from the CDR3, which likely points to a read error. The chain uses TRBV10-1 and TRBJ2-1; 8 positions match TRBD1. This CDR3 comprises 15 residues. Germline values: CDR1 WNHNN, CDR2 SYGVQD (reference sequence). The CDR3, as DNA: TGCGCCAGCAGTCGGACAGGGCCCCATTACAATCAGCAGTTCTTA. It encodes CASSRTGPHYNQQFL.

V gene TRBV4-1 combines with J gene TRBJ2-7; TRBD2 is a possible D gene (7 bases). The germline V gene encodes CDR1 MGHRA and CDR2 YSYEKL. V was cut by 0 bases and J by 8 bases, with 23 bases left in between. This CDR3 has 17 residues. CDR3 nucleotide sequence: TGCGCCAGCAGCCAAGATAGGGGGGGGACGGGACCTTACAAGCAGTACTTC. This sequence encodes CASSQDRGGTGPYKQYF.

With respect to this clonotype: Compared with germline, one end of the junction differs, possibly owing to a read error. The chain uses TRBV6-5 and TRBJ1-2, with TRBD1 as a possible D gene (6 bases). This CDR3 comprises 15 residues. Germline V lookup: CDR1 MNHEY, CDR2 SVGAGI. CDR3 nucleotide sequence: TGCGCCAGCGGCGCTACAGGGATGGGCGCTTATGGCTACACCTTC. The encoded protein is CASGATGMGAYGYTF.